This TCR beta chain was documented in a study of T cell responses to AZD1222 COVID-19 vaccine. Sequenced by immunoSEQ multiplex PCR; TCRdb stores in-frame clones only, minus some. The sample shows some 87,000 clones, more than 75% of them seen only once. The CDR3 is made up of 17 amino acids. Germline CDR1 is KGHSH and CDR2 is LQKENI. V lost 5 bases to trimming and J lost 8 bases; unmatched junction nucleotides: 14. This clone appeared a few times. The gene calls are TRBV18 and TRBJ1-6; TRBD1 aligns across 8 bases. The starting material was peripheral blood, obtained on day 0 of MenACWY control vaccination. The TCR originated in an adult in good health. The CDR3 loop is CASSRWTGRFLDSPLHF. DNA of the CDR3: TGTGCCAGCTCAAGATGGACAGGGCGTTTTCTTGATTCACCCCTCCACTTT.